The text below deals with one T cell receptor (beta chain). The data derive from a study of cytomegalovirus exposure and HLA in healthy donors. Both 60 Vbeta primers and 13 Jbeta primers went into the PCR. The table came from immunoSEQ multiplex PCR; TCRdb's copy has only in-frame clones and leaves some out. This table has some 160,000 clones, roughly four fifths appearing once. Losses at the gene ends were 3 bases for V and 4 bases for J; bases not matched to a gene: 7. The CDR3 covers 15 residues. Per the germline V gene, CDR1 is SQVTM and CDR2 is ANQGSEA. The sequencing input was PBMCs. This sequence originates from a man in his forties in good health and CMV-seronegative. The V call is TRBV29-1, the J call TRBJ2-1, with 9 positions matching TRBD1. In DNA, the CDR3 is TGCAGCGTTGAGGGGACGGACAGGGGATACAATGAGCAGTTCTTC. As protein: CSVEGTDRGYNEQFF.